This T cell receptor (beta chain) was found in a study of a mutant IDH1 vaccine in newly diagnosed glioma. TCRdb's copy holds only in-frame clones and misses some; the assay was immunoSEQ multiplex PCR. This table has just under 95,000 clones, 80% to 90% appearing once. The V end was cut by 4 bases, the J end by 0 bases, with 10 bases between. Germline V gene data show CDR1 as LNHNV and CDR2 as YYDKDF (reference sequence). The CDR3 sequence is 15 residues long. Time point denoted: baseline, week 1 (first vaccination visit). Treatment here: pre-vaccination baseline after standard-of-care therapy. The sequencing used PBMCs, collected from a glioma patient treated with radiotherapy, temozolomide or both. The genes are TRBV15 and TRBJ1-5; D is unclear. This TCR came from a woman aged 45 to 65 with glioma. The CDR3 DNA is TGTGCCACCAGCACTCGGGCACATAGCAATCAGCCCCAGCATTTT. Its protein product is CATSTRAHSNQPQHF.